This TCR beta chain was captured by sequencing in a study of blood T cells in healthy people across ages. V gave up 5 bases and J gave up 3 bases; unmatched junction bases: 13. The V gene's germline CDR1 is SGHVS and CDR2 FQNEAQ. The CDR3 runs 17 residues. Using a J-beta primer mix together with a sample-barcoded 5' primer, a second PCR was run for about 6 to 11 cycles. TCRdb processed the 5' RACE reads anew with MiXCR; each CDR3 protein has one entry. This table has around 2 million distinct CDR3 sequences, about two fifths appearing once. This sequence originates from a human donor in good health. Sequenced sample: blood. The V and J genes are TRBV7-8 and TRBJ2-1; 7 nucleotides agree with TRBD2. CDR3 sequence reads: CASSRPLLAENYNEQFF. CDR3 DNA sequence: TGTGCCAGCAGCCGACCCCTTCTAGCGGAGAACTACAATGAGCAGTTCTTC.